These 3 T cell receptor beta chains were sequenced from one sample in a study of Ad26.COV2.S vaccination and SARS-CoV-2 variants. Sample treatment: some 20 received Ad26.COV2.S at low or high dose, single or two shots; a few received placebo; per-sample allocation not given. Samples were taken on day 63 after the first vaccine or placebo injection. This table comes from immunoSEQ multiplex PCR, and its TCRdb copy is limited to in-frame clones, with some not included. This table holds 440,000 or so clones, 90% found once. The sequenced sample was peripheral blood, obtained in a trial of Ad26.COV2.S vaccine versus placebo. Receptors originate from a person aged 18-65 years who received the Ad26.COV2.S COVID-19 vaccine or a placebo.

V gene TRBV28 combines with J gene TRBJ2-3; 9 bases agree with TRBD1. The CDR3 extends over 17 amino acids. V gave up 4 bases and J gave up 2 bases; unmatched junction bases: 10. CDR1 is MDHEN and CDR2 is SYDVKM in the germline V gene. The CDR3: CASSSPSGQGPTDTQYF. CDR3 sequence (DNA): TGTGCCAGCAGTTCCCCCTCGGGACAGGGCCCCACAGATACGCAGTATTTT.

V is TRBV7-9 and J is TRBJ1-4; 9 nucleotides agree with TRBD1. V dropped 0 bases and J dropped 8; count of bases not matched to a gene: 10. This CDR3 is built from 17 residues. Germline assignment: CDR1 SEHNR and CDR2 FQNEAQ (reference sequence). CDR3 sequence: CASSLARSGTGSEKLFF. As DNA, the CDR3 is TGTGCCAGCAGCTTAGCGAGATCCGGGACAGGGAGCGAAAAACTGTTTTTT.

The rearrangement links TRBV19 to TRBJ2-1, with TRBD2 identical over 7 bases. Germline trimming cut 3 bases from V and 4 bases from J; bases unmatched to any gene: 0. Germline V lookup: CDR1 LNHDA, CDR2 SQIVND (reference sequence). This CDR3 comprises 13 residues. The CDR3: CASSMRGYNEQFF. As DNA, the CDR3 is TGTGCCAGTAGTATGCGGGGGTACAATGAGCAGTTCTTC. Drawing the rest from reference TRBV19 and TRBJ2-1, the complete variable domain is DGGITQSPKYLFRKEGQNVTLSCEQNLNHDAMYWYRQDPGQGLRLIYYSQIVNDFQKGDIAEGYSVSREKKESFPLTVTSAQKNPTAFYLCASSMRGYNEQFFGPGTRLTVL.